The clone carrying this T cell receptor (beta chain) appeared a few times. The target antigen is unknown. The data were taken from a study of identical twins. The CDR3 runs to 15 residues. The germline gives CDR1 DFQATT, CDR2 SNEGSKA (reference sequence). V lost 0 bases to trimming and J lost 0 bases, with 12 bases between them. TCRdb re-derived calls from the 5' RACE reads in MiXCR, one entry per CDR3 protein. The sample lists under 300,000 distinct CDR3 sequences, about 8.9% seen once, with 2.5% to 3.5% in the top ten. Study findings and constraints: Cord blood beta clonotypes that were abundant carried fewer insertions, and memory repertoires showed no such trend.

The donor group consisted entirely of healthy Caucasians. These same data were also listed under a study on yellow fever vaccine responses in identical twins.

Sequenced input: CD8+ T cells sorted from blood. This chain links TRBV20-1 with TRBJ2-7; D is unresolved. This TCR was recovered from a woman aged 18-29 years in good health. DNA of the CDR3: TGCAGTGCTAGAGAGCGCCCTCCCACCTCCTACGAGCAGTACTTC. This sequence encodes CSARERPPTSYEQYF.